This entry features one TCR beta chain sequence. The specificity of this receptor is unknown. Nothing much larger sits one base from this clone, and base qualities are not available. The data belong to a study of PD-1 blockade in classical Hodgkin lymphoma (dated by TCRdb to the early 2020s). Regarding the study in general: Nivolumab dosing was 3 mg/kg intravenously every 2 weeks, continuing until either disease progression or unacceptable toxicity. The study used CyTOF and TCR beta sequencing to define a peripheral blood immune signature of response to PD-1 blockade in classical Hodgkin lymphoma. Overall study outcomes, separate from this receptor: Lower diversity was observed in patients in whom nivolumab was started less than 1 year after ASCT, and these patients were excluded from later analyses so that confounding by immune reconstitution would be avoided. CD4+ but not CD8+ TCR diversity rose significantly by C4D1 (p=0.0027 vs p=0.16), most apparent in complete responders (p=0.02). Baseline diversity similar to that of newly diagnosed patients was observed in trial patients achieving complete response, whereas significantly lower diversity was observed in partial responders and progressors. The study covered only a single clinical trial cohort, and the causes of the repertoire differences, possibly disease activity or prior therapy, were still not defined. Baseline TCR diversity was reported to be lower in newly diagnosed patients than in healthy donors and to be lower still in relapsed/refractory patients.

Explained via the paper, the time point label denotes: cycle 2 day 1 (C2D1) of nivolumab. Relapse after autologous stem cell transplantation had occurred in all trial patients, and cohorts A, B and C were distinguished by prior brentuximab vedotin exposure. The trial cohort comprised more than 55 patients with relapsed/refractory classical Hodgkin lymphoma whose best overall responses were complete response, partial response or progressive disease. Single-agent nivolumab was administered to trial patients in the multi-cohort phase II CheckMate 205 trial. An independent review committee assessed best overall response using the 2007 International Working Group response criteria. PBMCs from the trial were collected at three points: immediately before nivolumab initiation (C1D1), and during therapy at cycle 2 day 1 and cycle 4 day 1. Peripheral blood was collected in 8 mL Vacutainer Cell Preparation Tubes, from which PBMCs were isolated by centrifugation and then cryopreserved.

The CDR3, from cysteine to phenylalanine, totals 17 residues. The read is trimmed to its CDR3 DNA, 51 bases read in frame from base 1. CDR1 SGHRS and CDR2 YFSETQ were looked up in the germline V gene. Ends trimmed: V by 0 bases, J by 4 bases; bases unmatched to a gene: 7. The Qiagen DNeasy kit was used to extract genomic DNA from unsorted PBMCs and from the negatively selected CD4+ and CD8+ fractions. TCR beta CDR3 regions were subjected to amplification by immunoSEQ multiplex PCR with primers that anneal to V and J segments. A synthetic immune receptor repertoire was used to minimize amplification bias, and remaining bias was computationally removed after sequencing. In the original analysis: Repertoire diversity was quantified as the Shannon entropy index using custom Python scripts. Unsorted, CD4+ and CD8+ repertoires were analyzed separately, except in combined analyses where CD4+ and CD8+ sequences were merged in silico. Clonal expansion was defined as at least a 2-fold frequency increase after treatment relative to C1D1, with a pseudocount of 0.5 for undetected baseline clones. Singleton clones were defined as clones with 0 or 1 copy at C1D1, and non-singleton clones were defined as clones with 2 or more copies. Clones expanded in unsorted samples were assigned a CD4+, CD8+ or unknown annotation through matching of protein sequences in sorted samples from the same patient. Wilcoxon tests were applied to paired samples to test diversity changes from C1D1 to C4D1. TCRdb holds this immuneACCESS table with in-frame rearrangements only. Some clones are missing; in checked studies, unresolved V genes explain under half, and the rest has no known cause. Clone size and the V and J calls come from that table; the DNA yielded D and trimming. This sample has 40,000 to 50,000 clones in its table, and about 88% of those were observed once. The top ten clonotypes cover 5.5% of the sample.

Sequencing used peripheral blood mononuclear cells (PBMCs), obtained before the second cycle of nivolumab. This receptor was obtained from a human donor with classical Hodgkin lymphoma. The chain was built from TRBV5-1 and TRBJ2-1; 10 central bases correspond to TRBD1. The CDR3 reads CASSLAPDRGRYNEQFF. The DNA reads as follows: TGCGCCAGCAGCTTGGCCCCCGACAGGGGGCGTTACAATGAGCAGTTCTTC.